This T cell receptor (beta chain) was identified in a study of T cells in Graves' hyperthyroidism and ophthalmopathy. V dropped 4 bases and J dropped 8 bases, with 14 bases sitting between them. CDR3 length: 13 amino acids. CDR1 and CDR2 (germline): SGHTA, FQGNSA. This clonotype turned up a few times. Those patients with uncontrolled infection, other autoimmune disease, pregnancy or lactation were excluded. The PBMCs had their origin in 10 ml of fresh peripheral blood. Regions amplified from RNA transcripts were the TCR beta CDR3 regions. The HTBI primer set drove a first-round RT-PCR of the TCR CDR3. TCRdb passed the multiplex PCR reads through MiXCR, listing each CDR3 protein once. The data contain 200,000 or so distinct CDR3 sequences, 17% of them seen just once; the ten biggest clones take up about half.

This receptor was obtained from a woman in her forties or fifties with Graves' hyperthyroidism. Sequenced input: blood. V and J are TRBV7-2 and TRBJ1-1; D unresolved. The CDR3 DNA is TGTGCCAGCAGCTCCCGGGGAGTTGGGGAAGCTTTCTTT. It yields the protein CASSSRGVGEAFF.